The rows below give T cell receptor beta chains drawn from one sample of a study of CD8 T cells in ankylosing spondylitis. TCRdb independently ran MiXCR on the 5' RACE reads; one entry per CDR3 protein. The repertoire holds some 200,000 distinct CDR3 sequences, 15% to 20% seen once, with 4.3% in the top ten. Sequencing used blood, either unsorted or a sorted T cell fraction (not recorded which). The receptors here all came from a male donor aged 5 to 29 with ankylosing spondylitis or in good health (not recorded which). Each CDR3 is given with its conserved first and last residue. The order of the fields is V gene, CDR3 protein.

TRBV7-2 | CASSTRTRQVNNEQFF
TRBV7-9 | CASSIGQGAHGELFF
TRBV20-1 | CSASRLAGDAYEQFF
TRBV29-1 | CSVESQRGTGGGDEQYF
TRBV20-1 | CSARDPSYNEQFF
TRBV7-2 | CASSPPGRGSEQYF
TRBV7-2 | CASSTTGTSGRIGSGELFF
TRBV7-6 | CASSGDRVMETQYF
TRBV24-1 | CATAKQRTHTQYF
TRBV20-1 | CSANGRQGVRYEQYF
TRBV20-1 | CSANRGNQPQHF
TRBV4-2 | CASSQDSWNDETQYF
TRBV29-1 | CSVGLTYNEQFF
TRBV7-7 | CASSFSAGQQETQYF
TRBV3-1 | CASSQADRDRRDF
TRBV12-3/TRBV12-4 | CASTGTGGLETQYF
TRBV12-3/TRBV12-4 | CASRAPSGRAITDTQYF
TRBV29-1 | CSVGGGYGYTF
TRBV12-3/TRBV12-4 | CASSSKGLLAKNIQYF
TRBV5-1 | CASSPTGAGRSSYNEQFF
TRBV12-3/TRBV12-4 | CASTPGQKNIQYF
TRBV7-9 | CASSFQGAGTEAFF
TRBV12-3/TRBV12-4 | CATALYSGANVLTF
TRBV7-3 | CASSPAWGNTQYF
TRBV5-1 | CASSSRPGQGSYEQYF
TRBV5-1 | CASRRTVNTEAFF
TRBV5-5 | CASSFGPGAGNTIYF
TRBV5-6 | CASSSGLHQETQYF
TRBV6-2/TRBV6-3 | CASSFFDRPSTDTQYF
TRBV6-6 | CASSYSSAGFSYEQYF
TRBV6-1 | CASSPDRGYGYTF
TRBV19 | CASSVGTGSFNEQFF
TRBV20-1 | CSARDGTGYYGYTF
TRBV12-3/TRBV12-4 | CASSWGDSSYEQYF
TRBV9 | CASSPQPGLETGELFF
TRBV6-5 | CASRAGTGLAGGKTGELFF
TRBV29-1 | CSVAREDWHYEQYF
TRBV5-5 | CASSLQELHTEAFF
TRBV7-6 | CASSLQGEKLFF
TRBV3-1 | CASSQGAVNSPLHF
TRBV24-1 | CATSDPGTSDTDTQYF
TRBV12-3/TRBV12-4 | CASSPSLYEQYF
TRBV3-1 | CASSQEGRILSNEQFF
TRBV18 | CASSPGSGHQF
TRBV29-1 | CSVQRTIAKNIQYF
TRBV4-2 | CASSQPAGGPNEQFF
TRBV2 | CASSALQGRETQYF
TRBV20-1 | CSASWSPGEQFF
TRBV6-5 | CASKGVGAGNQPQHF
TRBV25-1 | CASSESPETQYF
TRBV29-1 | CSVERQGANTEAFF
TRBV19 | CASSIVTGTGSGELFF
TRBV19 | CASLGRQVTYGYTF
TRBV27 | CASSLGPGNQPQHF
TRBV4-2 | CASSQELAGVYEQYF